Reported below is one TCR beta chain. V shed 0 bases and J shed 0 bases, with 10 bases lying between them. Germline CDR1 is DFQATT and CDR2 is SNEGSKA (reference sequence). The CDR3 sequence is 15 residues long. TCRdb reprocessed the 5' RACE reads with MiXCR, giving one entry per CDR3 protein. Among approximately 450,000 distinct CDR3 sequences listed, 15% to 20% were seen once. The sample comes from a study of T-cell memory formation after mild COVID-19. Sequencing input: PBMCs or a T cell subset sorted from them (not recorded which). V gene TRBV20-1 combines with J gene TRBJ2-3; the D gene is possibly TRBD2 (5 bases). The origin of this receptor is an adult woman who had mild COVID-19 (a few samples of this study predate the infection). Cell type and time point are not known. CDR3 nucleotides: TGCAGTGCTAGAGAAGCTAGCTACAGCACAGATACGCAGTATTTT. This encodes CSAREASYSTDTQYF.